Shown below are 9 T cell receptor beta chains from a single sample sequenced in a study of cytomegalovirus exposure and HLA in healthy donors. Profiled with immunoSEQ multiplex PCR; TCRdb holds only in-frame clones, not every one. The table lists 55,000 to 65,000 clones, about 96% of them singletons. The sample comprised PBMCs. The source of these receptors is a man aged 18 to 30 in good health and CMV-seronegative.

The chain links TRBV5-1 to TRBJ2-5; the D is unclear. Germline V gene sequence: CDR1 SGHRS, CDR2 YFSETQ. The V end was cut by 0 bases, the J end by 3 bases, with 12 bases between. CDR3 size: 15 residues. CDR3 sequence reads: CASSLVGSGEETQYF. The CDR3 DNA reads TGCGCCAGCAGCTTGGTTGGTTCTGGAGAAGAGACCCAGTACTTC. Full variable domain (remainder filled in from reference TRBV5-1 and TRBJ2-5): KAGVTQTPRYLIKTRGQQVTLSCSPISGHRSVSWYQQTPGQGLQFLFEYFSETQRNKGNFPGRFSGRQFSNSRSEMNVSTLELGDSALYLCASSLVGSGEETQYFGPGTRLLVL.

This clone occurred a few times. The chain is built from TRBV7-9 and TRBJ1-4; D not resolved. Germline assignment: CDR1 SEHNR and CDR2 FQNEAQ (reference sequence). The CDR3 spans 13 residues. V lost 3 bases and J 4 bases, leaving 6 bases between the germline ends. Written as DNA, the CDR3 is TGTGCCAGCAGCTTTCCCCATAATGAAAAACTGTTTTTT. Its translation: CASSFPHNEKLFF.

This chain connects TRBV4-2 to TRBJ1-1, with D tentatively TRBD1 (5 bases). Germline CDR1 is LGHNA and CDR2 is YNFKEQ. The V end was cut by 3 bases, the J end by 1 base, with 9 bases between. CDR3 length equals 14 residues. The CDR3 DNA is TGTGCCAGCAGCCAGGCGGGACCGAACACTGAAGCTTTCTTT. Translation gives CASSQAGPNTEAFF.

The J gene is TRBJ2-7, the V gene TRBV7-9; 7 positions agree with TRBD1. V lost 1 base, J lost 2 bases, and 5 bases stayed unmatched. Per germline, CDR1 SEHNR and CDR2 FQNEAQ (reference sequence). The CDR3 sequence is 15 residues long. The CDR3 sequence: CASSLVGTEPYEQYF. CDR3 in DNA: TGTGCCAGCAGCTTAGTAGGGACAGAACCCTACGAGCAGTACTTC.

V and J are TRBV27 and TRBJ2-7; 9 nucleotides agree with TRBD2. CDR3 size: 15 residues. With V trimmed by 2 bases and J by 3 bases, 5 bases remained unmatched. Per the germline V gene, CDR1 is MNHEY and CDR2 is SMNVEV (reference sequence). The CDR3 sequence is CASSLTLAGVYEQYF. The CDR3 DNA reads TGTGCCAGCAGTTTAACACTAGCGGGTGTCTACGAGCAGTACTTC.

This chain connects TRBV7-9 to TRBJ2-2; TRBD2 is a possible D gene (6 bases). CDR3 length: 15 amino acids. CDR1 and CDR2 from the germline V gene are SEHNR and FQNEAQ (reference sequence). The V and J ends lost 4 bases and 3 bases respectively, with 12 bases between them. CDR3 nucleotide sequence: TGTGCCAGCAGCTCGTTAGCGGCCTACACCGGGGAGCTGTTTTTT. It translates to CASSSLAAYTGELFF.

The chain employs TRBV7-2 and TRBJ2-1; a weak D match, TRBD2 (5 bases). V gave up 5 bases and J gave up 7 bases, with 9 bases separating them. The length of the CDR3 is 12 residues. Germline V gene sequence: CDR1 SGHTA, CDR2 FQGNSA. In DNA, the CDR3 is TGTGCCAGCAGCCACGAGCGGAATGAGCAGTTCTTC. Translating it yields CASSHERNEQFF.

This sequence joins TRBV28 and TRBJ1-4; D may be TRBD1 (6 bases). V was pared by 7 bases and J by 8 bases, with 17 bases between. The CDR3 length is 14 residues. From germline, CDR1 is MDHEN and CDR2 SYDVKM. The CDR3 loop is CASKRGGDWEKLFF. In DNA, the CDR3 is TGTGCCAGCAAACGGGGGGGCGATTGGGAAAAACTGTTTTTT.

The chain is built from TRBV10-2 and TRBJ2-5; 10 bases align to TRBD1. Germline V gene data show CDR1 as WSHSY and CDR2 as SAAADI. The length of the CDR3 is 16 residues. With V trimmed by 6 bases and J by 5 bases, 12 bases remained unmatched. The CDR3 DNA reads TGCGCCAGCAGGCAGAACCCCGGGACAGGGGTTGAGACCCAGTACTTC. Encoded protein: CASRQNPGTGVETQYF.